This T cell receptor (beta chain) is from a study of T cells in Graves' hyperthyroidism and ophthalmopathy. Findings of the study overall: The majority of expanded thyroid clonotypes above 0.001 also appeared in blood.

RNA transcripts were the template for amplifying TCR beta CDR3 regions. The study used the HTBI primer set for a first-round RT-PCR of the TCR CDR3. TCRdb reanalysed the multiplex PCR reads using MiXCR and keeps one entry per CDR3 protein. The sample includes hundreds of thousands of distinct CDR3 sequences, about 38% of them seen just once. This clonotype was seen only a few times. The antigen is unknown. The CDR3 runs 16 residues. V gave up 10 bases and J gave up 4 bases; unmatched junction bases: 14. Germline loops: CDR1 ENHRY, CDR2 SYGVKD. The J gene is TRBJ2-2, the V gene TRBV10-3; 8 bases line up with TRBD1. The TCR was taken from a man between 18 and 35 years old with Graves' hyperthyroidism. The sample comprised blood. Here the CDR3 reads CATHRATGGSTGELFF. Written as DNA, the CDR3 is TGTGCCACCCACCGGGCTACAGGGGGGAGCACCGGGGAGCTGTTTTTT.